This T cell receptor (beta chain) derives from a study of T-cell reconstitution after alpha-beta-depleted transplantation in children. General observations from the study: Surviving recipient T cells and thymic progenitors underlay high day-60 TCRbeta diversity in some patients. Most T-cell counts and diversity one year after the transplant came from T cells that were newly produced. There were reportedly several hundred expanded graft clones from which alpha-beta T cells came about two months after transplant.

During its preparation, the TCRbeta library received unique molecular identifiers. TCRdb itself ran the PCR reads through MiXCR, one entry per CDR3 protein. The sample holds around 960,000 distinct CDR3 sequences, roughly 31% seen once. Germline V gene sequence: CDR1 SGHRS, CDR2 YFSETQ. V lost 6 bases and J lost 1, with 10 bases in between. The CDR3 extends over 14 amino acids. Details on this clonotype: The target antigen is unknown.

The receptor comes from a boy in the first two years of life who had a stem cell transplant for SCID, so the T cells may come from the graft donor. The chain has TRBV5-1 and TRBJ2-2; D call uncertain. The specimen comprised PBMCs, mostly from graft donor cells, sampled 360 days after TCRalphabeta/CD19-depleted stem cell transplant. This CDR3 reads CASTPWMNTGELFF. The CDR3 nucleotides read TGCGCCAGCACACCCTGGATGAACACCGGGGAGCTGTTTTTT.